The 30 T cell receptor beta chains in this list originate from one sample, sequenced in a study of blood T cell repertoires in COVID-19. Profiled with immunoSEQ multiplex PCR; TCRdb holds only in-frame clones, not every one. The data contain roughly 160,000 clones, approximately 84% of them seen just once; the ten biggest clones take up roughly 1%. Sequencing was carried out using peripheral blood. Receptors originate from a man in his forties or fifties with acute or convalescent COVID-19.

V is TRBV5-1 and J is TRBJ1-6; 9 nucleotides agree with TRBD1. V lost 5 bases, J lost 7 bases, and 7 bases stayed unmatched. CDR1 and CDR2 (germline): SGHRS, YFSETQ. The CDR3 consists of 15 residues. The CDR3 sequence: CASSSGTGINSPLHF. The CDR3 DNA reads TGCGCCAGCAGTTCCGGGACAGGGATAAATTCACCCCTCCACTTT.

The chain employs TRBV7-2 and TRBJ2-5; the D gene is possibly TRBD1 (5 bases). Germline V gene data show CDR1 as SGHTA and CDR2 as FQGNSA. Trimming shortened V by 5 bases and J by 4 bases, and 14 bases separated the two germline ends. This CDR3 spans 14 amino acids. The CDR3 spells CASSPQGFGETQYF. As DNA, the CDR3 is TGTGCCAGCAGCCCCCAGGGATTCGGAGAGACCCAGTACTTC.

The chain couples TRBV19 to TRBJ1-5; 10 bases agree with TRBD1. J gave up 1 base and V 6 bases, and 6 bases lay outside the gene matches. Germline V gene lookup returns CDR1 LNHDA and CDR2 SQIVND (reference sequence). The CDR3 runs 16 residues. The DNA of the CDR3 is TGTGCCAGTAGGAGGACAGGGGGGGAGAGCAATCAGCCCCAGCATTTT. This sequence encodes CASRRTGGESNQPQHF.

The DNA of the CDR3 is TGTGCCATCAGTGATTCTGACACACGAAACACCATATATTTT. It specifies CAISDSDTRNTIYF. V is TRBV10-3 and J is TRBJ1-3; unclear D gene. The V gene lost 3 bases and the J gene lost 5 bases, with 11 bases spanning the gap. Germline V gives CDR1 ENHRY, CDR2 SYGVKD. The CDR3 has 14 residues.

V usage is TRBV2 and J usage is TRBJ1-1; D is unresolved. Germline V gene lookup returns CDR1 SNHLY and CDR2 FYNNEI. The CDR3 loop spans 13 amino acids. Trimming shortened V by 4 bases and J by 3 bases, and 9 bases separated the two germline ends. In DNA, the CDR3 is TGTGCCAGCAGTGCCATGAGGGACACTGAAGCTTTCTTT. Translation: CASSAMRDTEAFF.

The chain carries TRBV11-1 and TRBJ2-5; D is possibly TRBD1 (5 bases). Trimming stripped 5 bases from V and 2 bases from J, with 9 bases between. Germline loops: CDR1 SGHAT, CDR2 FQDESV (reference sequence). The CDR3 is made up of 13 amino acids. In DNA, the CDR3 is TGTGCCAGCAGCAAGGGGAAACAAGAGACCCAGTACTTC. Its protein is CASSKGKQETQYF.

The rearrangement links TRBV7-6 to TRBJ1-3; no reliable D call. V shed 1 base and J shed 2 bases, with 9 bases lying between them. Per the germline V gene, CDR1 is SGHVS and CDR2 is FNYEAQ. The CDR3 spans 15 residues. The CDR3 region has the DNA TGTGCCAGCAGCTTAGACCCTACGCCTGGAAACACCATATATTTT. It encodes CASSLDPTPGNTIYF.

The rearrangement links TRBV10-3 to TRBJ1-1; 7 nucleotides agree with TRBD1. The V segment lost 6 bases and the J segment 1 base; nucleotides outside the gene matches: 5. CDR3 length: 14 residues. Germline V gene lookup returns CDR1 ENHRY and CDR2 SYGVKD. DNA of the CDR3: TGTGCCATCAGAACCGGGACAGAGAACACTGAAGCTTTCTTT. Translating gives CAIRTGTENTEAFF.

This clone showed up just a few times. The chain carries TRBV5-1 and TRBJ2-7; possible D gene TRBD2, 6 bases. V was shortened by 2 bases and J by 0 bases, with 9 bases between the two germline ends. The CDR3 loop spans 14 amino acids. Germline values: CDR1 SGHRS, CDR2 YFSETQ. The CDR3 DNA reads TGCGCCAGCAGCTTTGGGGGGACCTCCTACGAGCAGTACTTC. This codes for CASSFGGTSYEQYF.

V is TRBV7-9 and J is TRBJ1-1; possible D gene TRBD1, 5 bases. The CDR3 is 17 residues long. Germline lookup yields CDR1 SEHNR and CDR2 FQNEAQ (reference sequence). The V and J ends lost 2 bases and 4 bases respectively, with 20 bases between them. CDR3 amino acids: CASSLLDIFKVSTEAFF. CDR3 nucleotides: TGTGCCAGCAGCTTATTGGACATCTTTAAAGTAAGCACTGAAGCTTTCTTT.

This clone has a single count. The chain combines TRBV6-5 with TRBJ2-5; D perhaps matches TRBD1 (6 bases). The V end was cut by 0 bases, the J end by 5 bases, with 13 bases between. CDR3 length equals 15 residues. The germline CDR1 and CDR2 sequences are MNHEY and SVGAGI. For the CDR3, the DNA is TGTGCCAGCAGTTACTCGACTGGGGGCGCCGAGACCCAGTACTTC. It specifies CASSYSTGGAETQYF.

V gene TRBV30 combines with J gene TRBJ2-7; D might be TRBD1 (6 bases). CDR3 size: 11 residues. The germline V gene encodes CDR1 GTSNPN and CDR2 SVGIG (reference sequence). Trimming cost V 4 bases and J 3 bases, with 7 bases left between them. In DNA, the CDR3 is TGTGCCTGGAAGACAGGCTACGAGCAGTACTTC. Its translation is CAWKTGYEQYF.

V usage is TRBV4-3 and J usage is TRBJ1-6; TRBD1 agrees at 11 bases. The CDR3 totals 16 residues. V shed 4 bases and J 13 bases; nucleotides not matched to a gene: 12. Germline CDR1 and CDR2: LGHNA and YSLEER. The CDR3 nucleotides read TGCGCCAGCAGCCCAGGCGGGACAGGGGGAAGTACGCCCCTCCACTTT. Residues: CASSPGGTGGSTPLHF.

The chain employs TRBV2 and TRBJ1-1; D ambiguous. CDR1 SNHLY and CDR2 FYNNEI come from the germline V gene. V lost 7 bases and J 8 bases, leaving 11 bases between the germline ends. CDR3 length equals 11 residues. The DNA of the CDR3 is TGTGCCAGCATTAAAACAGTCGAAGCTTTCTTT. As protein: CASIKTVEAFF.

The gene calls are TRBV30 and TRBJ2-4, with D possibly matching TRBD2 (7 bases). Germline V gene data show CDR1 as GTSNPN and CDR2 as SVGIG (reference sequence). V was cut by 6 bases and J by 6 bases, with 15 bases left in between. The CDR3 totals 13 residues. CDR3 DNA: TGTGCCTGCGCGGGGGCCGGTGGAAACATTCAGTACTTC. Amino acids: CACAGAGGNIQYF. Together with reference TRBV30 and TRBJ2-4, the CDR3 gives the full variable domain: SQTIHQWPATLVQPVGSPLSLECTVEGTSNPNLYWYRQAAGRGLQLLFYSVGIGQISSEVPQNLSASRPQDRQFILSSKKLLLSDSGFYLCACAGAGGNIQYFGAGTRLSVL.

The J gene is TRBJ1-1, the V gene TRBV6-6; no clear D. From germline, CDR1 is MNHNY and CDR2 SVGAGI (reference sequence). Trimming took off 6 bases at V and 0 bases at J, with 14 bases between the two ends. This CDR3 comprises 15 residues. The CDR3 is CASSLAATVNTEAFF. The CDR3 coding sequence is TGTGCCAGCAGCCTGGCGGCCACGGTGAACACTGAAGCTTTCTTT.

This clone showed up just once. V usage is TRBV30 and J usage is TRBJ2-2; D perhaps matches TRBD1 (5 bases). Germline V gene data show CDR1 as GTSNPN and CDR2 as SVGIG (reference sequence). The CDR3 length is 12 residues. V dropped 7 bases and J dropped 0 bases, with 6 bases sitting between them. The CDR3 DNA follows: TGTGCCTTAGGGGCGAACACCGGGGAGCTGTTTTTT. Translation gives CALGANTGELFF.

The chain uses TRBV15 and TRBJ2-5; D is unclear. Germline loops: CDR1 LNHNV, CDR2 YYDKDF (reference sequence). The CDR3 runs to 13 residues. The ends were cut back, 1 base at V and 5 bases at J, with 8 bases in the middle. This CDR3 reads CATSRGGWETQYF. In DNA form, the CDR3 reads TGTGCCACCAGCAGAGGCGGTTGGGAGACCCAGTACTTC.

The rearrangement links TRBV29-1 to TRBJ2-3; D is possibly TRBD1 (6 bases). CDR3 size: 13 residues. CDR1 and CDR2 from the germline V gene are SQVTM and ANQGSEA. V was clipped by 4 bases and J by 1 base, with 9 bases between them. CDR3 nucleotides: TGCAGCGTTGGGGGGCACGGCACAGATACGCAGTATTTT. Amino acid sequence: CSVGGHGTDTQYF.

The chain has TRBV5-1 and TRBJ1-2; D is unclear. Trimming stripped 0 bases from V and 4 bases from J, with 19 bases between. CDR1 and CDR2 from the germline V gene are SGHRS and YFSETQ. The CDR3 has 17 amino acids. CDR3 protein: CASSLGLEGPRSYGYTF. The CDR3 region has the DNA TGCGCCAGCAGCTTGGGCTTGGAGGGTCCGCGCTCCTATGGCTACACCTTC.

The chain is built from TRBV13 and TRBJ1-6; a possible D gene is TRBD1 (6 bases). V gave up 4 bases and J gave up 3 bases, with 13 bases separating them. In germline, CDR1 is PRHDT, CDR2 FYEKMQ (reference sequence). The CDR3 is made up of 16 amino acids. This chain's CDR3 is CASSSRDTSYNSPLHF. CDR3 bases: TGTGCCAGCAGCTCTCGGGACACTAGCTATAATTCACCCCTCCACTTT. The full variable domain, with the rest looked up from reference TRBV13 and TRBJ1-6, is AAGVIQSPRHLIKEKRETATLKCYPIPRHDTVYWYQQGPGQDPQFLISFYEKMQSDKGSIPDRFSAQQFSDYHSELNMSSLELGDSALYFCASSSRDTSYNSPLHFGNGTRLTVT.

CDR3 protein: CSASSDRSPYEQYF. The CDR3, as DNA: TGCAGTGCTAGTTCGGACAGGAGCCCCTACGAGCAGTACTTC. The chain links TRBV20-1 to TRBJ2-5; 7 positions match TRBD1. The end of the DNA fits TRBJ2-7 better, so the J call may be wrong. The V gene's germline CDR1 is DFQATT and CDR2 SNEGSKA (reference sequence). This CDR3 has 14 residues.

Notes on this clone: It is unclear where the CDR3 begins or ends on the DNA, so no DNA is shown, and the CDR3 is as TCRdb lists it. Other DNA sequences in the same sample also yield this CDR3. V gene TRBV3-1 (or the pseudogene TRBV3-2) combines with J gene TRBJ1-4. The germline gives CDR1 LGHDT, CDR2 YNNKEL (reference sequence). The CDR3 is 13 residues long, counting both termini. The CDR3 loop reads CASSSGEGEKLFF.

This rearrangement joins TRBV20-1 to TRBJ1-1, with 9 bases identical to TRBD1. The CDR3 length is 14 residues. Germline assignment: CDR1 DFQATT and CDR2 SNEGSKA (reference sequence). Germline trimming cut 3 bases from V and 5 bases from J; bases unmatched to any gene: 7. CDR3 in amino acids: CSASGQGSRTEAFF. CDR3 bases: TGCAGTGCTAGTGGACAGGGGTCTCGGACTGAAGCTTTCTTT.

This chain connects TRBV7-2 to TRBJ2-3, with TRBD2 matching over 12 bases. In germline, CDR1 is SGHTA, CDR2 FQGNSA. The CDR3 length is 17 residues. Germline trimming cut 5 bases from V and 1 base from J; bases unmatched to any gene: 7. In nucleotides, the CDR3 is TGTGCCAGCAGCGGGCGGACTAGCGGGGCACGCACAGATACGCAGTATTTT. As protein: CASSGRTSGARTDTQYF.

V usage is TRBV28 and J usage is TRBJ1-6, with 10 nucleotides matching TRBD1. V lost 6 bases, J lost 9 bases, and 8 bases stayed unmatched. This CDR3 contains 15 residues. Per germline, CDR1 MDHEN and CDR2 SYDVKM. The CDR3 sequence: CASRLRDRGISPLHF. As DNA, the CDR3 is TGTGCCAGCAGGCTCCGGGACAGGGGTATTTCACCCCTCCACTTT.

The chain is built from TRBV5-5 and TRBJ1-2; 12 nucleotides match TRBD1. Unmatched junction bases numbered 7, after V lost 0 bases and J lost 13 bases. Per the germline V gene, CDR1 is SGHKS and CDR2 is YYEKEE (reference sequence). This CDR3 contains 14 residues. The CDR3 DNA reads TGTGCCAGCAGCTTGGCGGGACAGGGGGCCTTACCCACCTTC. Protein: CASSLAGQGALPTF. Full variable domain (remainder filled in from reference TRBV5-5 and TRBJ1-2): DAGVTQSPTHLIKTRGQQVTLRCSPISGHKSVSWYQQVLGQGPQFIFQYYEKEERGRGNFPDRFSARQFPNYSSELNVNALLLGDSALYLCASSLAGQGALPTFGSGTRLTVV.

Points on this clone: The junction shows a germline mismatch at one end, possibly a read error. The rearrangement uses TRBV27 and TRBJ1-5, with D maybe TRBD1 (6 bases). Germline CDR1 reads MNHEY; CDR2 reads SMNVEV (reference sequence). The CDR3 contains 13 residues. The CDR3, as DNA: TGTGCCGGCAGACCAGGGGGCAATCAGCCCCAGCATTTT. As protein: CAGRPGGNQPQHF.

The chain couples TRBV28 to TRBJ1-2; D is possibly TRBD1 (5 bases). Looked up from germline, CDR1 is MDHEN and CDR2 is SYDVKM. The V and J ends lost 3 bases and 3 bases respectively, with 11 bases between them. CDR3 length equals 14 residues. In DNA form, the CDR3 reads TGTGCCAGCAGTTTGCGCGGGACGTACTATGGCTACACCTTC. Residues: CASSLRGTYYGYTF.

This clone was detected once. In DNA, the CDR3 is TGTGCCTGGAGTGGGGGACAGGCCTCCACAGATACGCAGTATTTT. It is translated as CAWSGGQASTDTQYF. The genes are TRBV30 and TRBJ2-3; 8 positions agree with TRBD1. The CDR3 length is 15 residues. Trimming removed 1 base from V and 2 bases from J; junction bases left unmatched: 5. Germline V lookup: CDR1 GTSNPN, CDR2 SVGIG (reference sequence).